A selection of T cell receptor beta chains follows, all from one sample in a study of T-cell reconstitution after alpha-beta-depleted transplantation in children. TCRdb re-derived calls from the PCR reads in MiXCR, one entry per CDR3 protein. The table shows hundreds of thousands of distinct CDR3 sequences, with 20% to 30% occurring only once. The sample in question was PBMCs, mostly from graft donor cells, obtained 360 days after TCRalphabeta/CD19-depleted stem cell transplant. All receptors derive from a female patient aged 2-15 years who had a stem cell transplant for congenital amegakaryocytic thrombocytopenia, so the T cells may come from the graft donor. Both conserved end residues are part of each CDR3. The D gene is left open where the match is weak. Only part of the rows carry a size: once, few, many, or a class if the clone is expanded.

abundance	v_gene	j_gene	len	d_gene	CDR3aa	CDR3nt
once	TRBV7-9	TRBJ1-5	13	.	CASRPGVNQPQHF	TGTGCCAGCAGACCAGGGGTCAATCAGCCCCAGCATTTT
.	TRBV6-1	TRBJ2-1	13	TRBD2	CASGLAGGNEQFF	TGTGCCAGCGGACTAGCGGGGGGCAATGAGCAGTTCTTC
.	TRBV20-1	TRBJ2-5	13	TRBD2	CSAILAGSETQYF	TGCAGTGCTATTTTAGCGGGAAGTGAGACCCAGTACTTC
.	TRBV9	TRBJ2-7	13	TRBD1	CASSVDRGYEQYF	TGTGCCAGCAGCGTAGACAGGGGCTACGAGCAGTACTTC
few	TRBV15	TRBJ2-7	14	.	CATSRDPLLVEKYF	TGTGCCACCAGCAGAGATCCCCTTCTTGTGGAGAAGTACTTC
.	TRBV2	TRBJ2-7	15	TRBD1	CASRKGTGGLHEQYF	TGTGCCAGCAGGAAAGGGACAGGGGGCTTACACGAGCAGTACTTC
few	TRBV12-3/TRBV12-4	TRBJ1-5	12	.	CASTVYGQPQHF	TGTGCCAGCACCGTCTATGGCCAGCCCCAGCATTTT
few	TRBV20-1	TRBJ1-2	15	.	CSASSPSEGKYGYTF	TGCAGTGCCTCAAGCCCGAGCGAGGGAAAGTATGGCTACACCTTC
few	TRBV12-3/TRBV12-4	TRBJ1-4	14	.	CASRLPGPGEKLFF	TGTGCCAGCAGGTTACCGGGACCGGGAGAAAAACTGTTTTTT
few	TRBV10-3	TRBJ2-7	15	TRBD2	CAIRTYSGKGYEQYF	TGTGCCATCAGGACCTATAGCGGGAAAGGCTACGAGCAGTACTTC
.	TRBV3-1	TRBJ1-2	12	.	CASSSPYYGYTF	TGTGCCAGCAGCTCCCCGTACTATGGCTACACCTTC
few	TRBV3-1	TRBJ2-3	14	.	CASSQVGLPDTQYF	TGTGCCAGCAGCCAAGTGGGCCTCCCAGATACGCAGTATTTT
few	TRBV4-2	TRBJ2-7	17	TRBD1	CASSQVVSGQGIYEQYF	TGTGCCAGCAGCCAAGTAGTATCGGGACAGGGAATTTACGAGCAGTACTTC
.	TRBV29-1	TRBJ1-1	12	.	CSVEEGALRAFF	TGCAGCGTTGAAGAGGGTGCGCTGAGAGCTTTCTTT
few	TRBV6-1	TRBJ1-4	14	TRBD1	CASKTGFNNEKLFF	TGTGCCAGCAAGACAGGGTTCAATAATGAAAAACTGTTTTTT
.	TRBV5-1	TRBJ1-1	13	.	CASSLEGRTEAFF	TGCGCCAGCAGCTTGGAAGGGCGAACTGAAGCTTTCTTT
few	TRBV4-1	TRBJ2-7	16	TRBD2	CASSHAPREGQYEQYF	TGCGCCAGCAGCCATGCCCCGAGGGAGGGCCAATACGAGCAGTACTTC